A single T cell receptor (beta chain) is shown here with its context. Its antigen is not identified. The data were taken from a study of cytomegalovirus exposure and HLA in healthy donors. General study points: A later analysis associated some 16,000 TCR beta sequences with HLA alleles at a 0.05 false discovery rate. Some V segments, TRBV6-2 and TRBV6-3 among them, were indistinguishable and were therefore excluded.

PCR primers comprised 60 Vbeta and 13 Jbeta primers. TCRdb's table, derived via immunoSEQ multiplex PCR, lists solely in-frame clones and lacks some. The sample lists more than 85,000 clones, 79% occurring once. The CDR3 consists of 17 residues. Germline assignment: CDR1 SGHDT and CDR2 YYEEEE. Unmatched junction bases numbered 14, after V lost 3 bases and J lost 5 bases. This rearrangement joins TRBV5-6 to TRBJ1-2; 9 positions match TRBD1. Sequenced: PBMCs. The sequence was collected from a young man in good health and CMV-seropositive. The CDR3 DNA reads as TGTGCCAGCAGCTGGGCCGGGACAGGGCCCTCTATTTATGGCTACACCTTC. Translation: CASSWAGTGPSIYGYTF.